This T cell receptor (beta chain) was sequenced in a study of cytomegalovirus exposure and HLA in healthy donors. The protocol was immunoSEQ multiplex PCR, while the TCRdb copy is restricted to in-frame clones and leaves out a portion. The repertoire includes over 250,000 clones, 80% to 90% of them detected once, and over 0.95% sits in the top ten. This CDR3 has 13 residues. V dropped 7 bases and J dropped 7 bases, with 13 bases sitting between them. Germline V gene sequence: CDR1 MNHNS, CDR2 SASEGT. This clonotype was sampled from a woman aged 18-29 years in good health and CMV-seronegative. The sequencing sample was made of PBMCs. V usage is TRBV6-1 and J usage is TRBJ2-2; tentatively, D is TRBD1 (5 bases). The chain's CDR3 is CASTPGAVGELFF. The CDR3 DNA sequence: TGTGCCAGCACCCCTGGGGCCGTCGGGGAGCTGTTTTTT.